This entry features one TCR beta chain sequence. Its antigen is unidentified. The sample comes from a study of cytomegalovirus exposure and HLA in healthy donors. Findings and caveats of the study: Earlier results showed most TCR beta V segments being productive about 87% or about 30% of the time. In a later analysis, V- and J-gene trimming of beta chains associated with a DCLRE1C missense variant, replicated independently. The authors later found most CMV-associated TCR beta chains appeared HLA-restricted. Donors were assumed by presence/absence analyses to have roughly uniform sequencing depth.

13 Jbeta primers and 60 Vbeta primers were used for the PCR. Only in-frame clones appear in the TCRdb table, and some are missing; sequencing was by immunoSEQ multiplex PCR. The repertoire consists of about 180,000 clones, with more than 75% occurring once and the leading ten covering about 2.5%. The germline gives CDR1 SEHNR, CDR2 FQNEAQ (reference sequence). V lost 5 bases, J lost 4 bases, and 9 bases lay in between. This CDR3 contains 12 residues. This sequence was found in a woman in her 30s in good health and CMV-seropositive. V gene TRBV7-9 combines with J gene TRBJ2-7, with D perhaps TRBD1 (6 bases). The sample comprised PBMCs. CDR3 sequence (DNA): TGTGCCAGCAGCCTCACAGGGTACGAGCAGTACTTC. It translates to CASSLTGYEQYF.